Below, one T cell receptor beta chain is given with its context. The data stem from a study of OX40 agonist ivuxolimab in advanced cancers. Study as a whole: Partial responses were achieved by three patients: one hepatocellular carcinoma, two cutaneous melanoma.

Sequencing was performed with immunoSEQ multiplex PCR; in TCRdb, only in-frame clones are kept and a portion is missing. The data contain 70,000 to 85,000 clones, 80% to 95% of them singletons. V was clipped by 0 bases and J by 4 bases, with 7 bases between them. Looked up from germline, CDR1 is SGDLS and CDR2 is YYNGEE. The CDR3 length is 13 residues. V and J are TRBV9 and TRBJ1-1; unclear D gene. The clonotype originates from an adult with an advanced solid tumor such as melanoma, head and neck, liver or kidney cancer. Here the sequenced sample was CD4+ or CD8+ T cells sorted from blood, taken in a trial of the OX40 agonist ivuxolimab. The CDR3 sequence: CASSVGVATEAFF. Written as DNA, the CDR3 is TGTGCCAGCAGCGTAGGGGTGGCCACTGAAGCTTTCTTT.